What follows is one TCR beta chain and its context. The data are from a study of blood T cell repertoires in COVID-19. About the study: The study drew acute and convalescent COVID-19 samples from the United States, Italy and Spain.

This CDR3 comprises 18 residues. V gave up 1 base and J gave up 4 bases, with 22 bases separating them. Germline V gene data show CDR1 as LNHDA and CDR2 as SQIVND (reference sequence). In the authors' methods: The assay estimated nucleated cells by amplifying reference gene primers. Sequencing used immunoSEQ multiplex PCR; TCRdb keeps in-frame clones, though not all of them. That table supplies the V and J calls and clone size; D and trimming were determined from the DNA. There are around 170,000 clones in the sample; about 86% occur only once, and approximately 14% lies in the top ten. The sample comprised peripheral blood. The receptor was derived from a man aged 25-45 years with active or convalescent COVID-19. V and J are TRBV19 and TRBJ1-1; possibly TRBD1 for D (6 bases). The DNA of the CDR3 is TGTGCCAGTAGTATAGGGGGTGGGGCAGGGGCCCCCGGCACTGAAGCTTTCTTT. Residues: CASSIGGGAGAPGTEAFF.